This T cell receptor beta chain stems from a study of T cells in localized non-small cell lung cancer. Study findings and constraints: Appearing in adjacent lung were a median about 50 of the top 100 tumor clones.

This CDR3 is 16 amino acids long. Clones were sequenced by immunoSEQ multiplex PCR, and TCRdb holds only the in-frame ones, with some missing. Of fewer than 8,000 clones in the sample, 85% to 95% are singletons; the top ten hold approximately 2.9%. This clone was seen once. What it recognizes is unknown. The sequences come from peripheral blood, collected before any cancer treatment. The sequence derives from a woman aged 40-75 years with stage I lung adenocarcinoma. This chain joins TRBV21-1 and TRBJ1-4. TRBV21-1 is a pseudogene locus. The CDR3 spells CASSKSGGGGDEKLFF. In DNA, the CDR3 is TGTGCCAGCAGCAAATCCGGAGGGGGGGGTGATGAAAAACTGTTTTTT.